This TCR beta chain was sequenced in a study of cytomegalovirus exposure and HLA in healthy donors. Study overall: The 120 or so validation repertoires were reported in a later analysis to have been generated on the same platform as the 500 to 700 first-cohort repertoires.

As regards this clone: Its antigen is undetermined.

Findings and caveats of the study: The investigators catalogued 150 to 200 TCR beta chains as cytomegalovirus-associated. The classifier was said to identify cytomegalovirus status with high specificity and sensitivity. According to a subsequent analysis, TCR clusters from the first cohort were inclined to appear together in the 120 validation repertoires.

Only in-frame clones appear in the TCRdb table, and some are missing; sequencing was by immunoSEQ multiplex PCR. The table has some 68,000 clones, about 96% seen once. Sample: PBMCs. The clonotype comes from a man between 18 and 29 years old in good health and CMV-seronegative.

DNA for the CDR3: TGCGCCAGCAGCTTGGGGGACAGGTACCAAGAGACCCAGTACTTC. Protein: CASSLGDRYQETQYF. V gene TRBV5-1 combines with J gene TRBJ2-5, with 8 bases lining up with TRBD1. Germline V gives CDR1 SGHRS, CDR2 YFSETQ. The junction had 1 base not matched to a gene; V was cut back by 0 bases and J by 0 bases. The CDR3 consists of 15 residues.